These T cell receptor beta chains were read from a single sample in a study of cytomegalovirus exposure and HLA in healthy donors. The table came from immunoSEQ multiplex PCR; TCRdb's copy has only in-frame clones and leaves some out. The data show 100,000 to 150,000 clones, about nine tenths seen once. Sequenced input: PBMCs. Receptor source: a woman aged 18-29 years in good health and CMV-seronegative. Both conserved end residues are part of each CDR3. The order of the fields is J gene, V gene, clone size, D gene, CDR3 protein, CDR3 DNA. The D gene is left open where the match is weak. Not every row has a clone size; where given, it reads once, few, many or a size class.

j_call: TRBJ2-7; v_call: TRBV23-1; clone_size: -; d_call: -; cdr3_aa: CASSQQDYEQYF; cdr3_nt: TGCGCCAGCAGTCAGCAGGATTACGAGCAGTACTTC
j_call: TRBJ2-3; v_call: TRBV28; clone_size: -; d_call: TRBD2; cdr3_aa: CASSWTSGSADTQYF; cdr3_nt: TGTGCCAGCAGTTGGACTAGCGGGAGTGCAGATACGCAGTATTTT
j_call: TRBJ2-4; v_call: TRBV19; clone_size: -; d_call: -; cdr3_aa: CASSMGWTVLAKNIQYF; cdr3_nt: TGTGCCAGTAGTATGGGTTGGACAGTACTAGCCAAAAACATTCAGTACTTC
j_call: TRBJ2-1; v_call: TRBV5-8; clone_size: once; d_call: TRBD1; cdr3_aa: CASSLLQGTIFPNEQFF; cdr3_nt: TGTGCCAGCAGCTTGCTACAGGGGACAATTTTCCCCAATGAGCAGTTCTTC
j_call: TRBJ1-4; v_call: TRBV19; clone_size: -; d_call: -; cdr3_aa: CASGLQGGNIGKLFF; cdr3_nt: TGTGCCAGTGGATTACAAGGGGGAAACATTGGAAAACTGTTTTTT
j_call: TRBJ2-5; v_call: TRBV7-6; clone_size: -; d_call: TRBD2; cdr3_aa: CASSSLTSGRGETQYF; cdr3_nt: TGTGCCAGCAGCTCCCTGACTAGCGGGAGGGGCGAGACCCAGTACTTC
j_call: TRBJ2-5; v_call: TRBV27; clone_size: once; d_call: -; cdr3_aa: CASSTTAFQETQYF; cdr3_nt: TGTGCCAGCAGTACCACAGCATTCCAAGAGACCCAGTACTTC
j_call: TRBJ2-7; v_call: TRBV2; clone_size: -; d_call: -; cdr3_aa: CASSDQGGGYEQYF; cdr3_nt: TGTGCCAGCAGTGATCAAGGGGGGGGTTACGAGCAGTACTTC
j_call: TRBJ1-4; v_call: TRBV2; clone_size: -; d_call: TRBD1; cdr3_aa: CASSRGQGKLFF; cdr3_nt: TGTGCCAGCAGCCGCGGACAGGGAAAACTGTTTTTT
j_call: TRBJ2-2; v_call: TRBV6-4; clone_size: -; d_call: TRBD1; cdr3_aa: CASSLRQGATGELFF; cdr3_nt: TGTGCCAGCAGTCTGAGACAGGGGGCGACCGGGGAGCTGTTTTTT
j_call: TRBJ2-5; v_call: TRBV5-6; clone_size: -; d_call: -; cdr3_aa: CASSLVEETQYF; cdr3_nt: TGTGCCAGCAGCTTGGTGGAGGAGACCCAGTACTTC
j_call: TRBJ1-2; v_call: TRBV28; clone_size: -; d_call: TRBD1; cdr3_aa: CASHQGGQFYGYTF; cdr3_nt: TGTGCCAGCCACCAGGGGGGACAGTTCTATGGCTACACCTTC
j_call: TRBJ1-2; v_call: TRBV6-1; clone_size: once; d_call: -; cdr3_aa: CASKYLNYGYTF; cdr3_nt: TGTGCCAGCAAGTACCTAAACTATGGCTACACCTTC
j_call: TRBJ2-3; v_call: TRBV5-4; clone_size: -; d_call: -; cdr3_aa: CASSPPSRRTDTQYF; cdr3_nt: TGTGCCAGCAGCCCGCCCTCGAGGAGAACAGATACGCAGTATTTT
j_call: TRBJ2-1; v_call: TRBV4-1; clone_size: -; d_call: TRBD2; cdr3_aa: CASSQFSGGNNEQFF; cdr3_nt: TGCGCCAGCAGCCAATTCTCGGGAGGGAACAATGAGCAGTTCTTC
j_call: TRBJ2-5; v_call: TRBV29-1; clone_size: -; d_call: TRBD2; cdr3_aa: CSVLGLAGVSGETQYF; cdr3_nt: TGCAGCGTCCTGGGACTAGCGGGAGTATCAGGAGAGACCCAGTACTTC
j_call: TRBJ2-7; v_call: TRBV5-6; clone_size: -; d_call: -; cdr3_aa: CASSLAWGPTYEQYF; cdr3_nt: TGTGCCAGCAGCTTGGCGTGGGGGCCTACCTACGAGCAGTACTTC
j_call: TRBJ1-2; v_call: TRBV12-5; clone_size: -; d_call: -; cdr3_aa: CASGLTSNYGYTF; cdr3_nt: TGTGCTAGTGGCCTGACATCTAACTATGGCTACACCTTC
j_call: TRBJ1-4; v_call: TRBV5-1; clone_size: few; d_call: -; cdr3_aa: CASSIQTTNEKLFF; cdr3_nt: TGCGCCAGCAGCATACAGACAACTAATGAAAAACTGTTTTTT
j_call: TRBJ2-7; v_call: TRBV27; clone_size: once; d_call: TRBD2; cdr3_aa: CASSIWGSGSLHEQYF; cdr3_nt: TGTGCCAGCAGTATCTGGGGTAGCGGGAGCTTGCACGAGCAGTACTTC
j_call: TRBJ2-7; v_call: TRBV5-4; clone_size: -; d_call: TRBD2; cdr3_aa: CASSSGSWGEQYF; cdr3_nt: TGTGCCAGCAGTAGCGGGAGTTGGGGCGAGCAGTACTTC
j_call: TRBJ1-4; v_call: TRBV30; clone_size: -; d_call: -; cdr3_aa: CAWRGVDNEKLFF; cdr3_nt: TGTGCCTGGAGGGGAGTGGATAATGAAAAACTGTTTTTT
j_call: TRBJ2-5; v_call: TRBV27; clone_size: -; d_call: -; cdr3_aa: CASRRPTGGVEETQYF; cdr3_nt: TGTGCCAGCAGAAGGCCAACAGGGGGGGTAGAGGAGACCCAGTACTTC
j_call: TRBJ2-2; v_call: TRBV5-1; clone_size: -; d_call: TRBD2; cdr3_aa: CASRTSGRASGELFF; cdr3_nt: TGCGCCAGCAGAACTAGCGGGAGAGCGAGCGGGGAGCTGTTTTTT
j_call: TRBJ2-7; v_call: TRBV18; clone_size: -; d_call: -; cdr3_aa: CASSALGQSTYEQYF; cdr3_nt: TGTGCCAGCTCAGCCTTGGGGCAGTCAACTTACGAGCAGTACTTC
j_call: TRBJ2-7; v_call: TRBV6-4; clone_size: -; d_call: -; cdr3_aa: CATNQTYQGPEQYF; cdr3_nt: TGTGCCACCAACCAAACCTACCAGGGCCCCGAGCAGTACTTC
j_call: TRBJ1-1; v_call: TRBV5-1; clone_size: -; d_call: -; cdr3_aa: CASSSLTGKAFF; cdr3_nt: TGCGCCAGCAGCTCTCTCACAGGGAAAGCTTTCTTT
j_call: TRBJ2-3; v_call: TRBV6-4; clone_size: few; d_call: TRBD1; cdr3_aa: CASSDSQGADTQYF; cdr3_nt: TGTGCCAGCAGTGACTCACAGGGGGCAGATACGCAGTATTTT
j_call: TRBJ2-3; v_call: TRBV25-1; clone_size: -; d_call: -; cdr3_aa: CASSEWKESTDTQYF; cdr3_nt: TGTGCCAGCAGTGAATGGAAGGAGAGCACAGATACGCAGTATTTT
j_call: TRBJ1-2; v_call: TRBV2; clone_size: -; d_call: TRBD1; cdr3_aa: CASSVKTGGVGGYTF; cdr3_nt: TGTGCCAGCAGTGTGAAGACAGGGGGCGTAGGCGGCTACACCTTC
j_call: TRBJ2-7; v_call: TRBV5-4; clone_size: -; d_call: TRBD1; cdr3_aa: CASSSGVGGNEQYF; cdr3_nt: TGTGCCAGCAGTTCCGGGGTAGGGGGCAACGAGCAGTACTTC
j_call: TRBJ2-2; v_call: TRBV2; clone_size: -; d_call: TRBD1; cdr3_aa: CASRDRESPELFF; cdr3_nt: TGCGCCAGCCGGGACAGGGAATCTCCGGAGCTGTTTTTT
j_call: TRBJ2-7; v_call: TRBV6-6; clone_size: once; d_call: -; cdr3_aa: CASSSGVGEQYF; cdr3_nt: TGTGCCAGCAGTTCCGGGGTGGGGGAGCAGTACTTC
j_call: TRBJ2-3; v_call: TRBV29-1; clone_size: -; d_call: -; cdr3_aa: CSDAAATTDTQYF; cdr3_nt: TGCAGCGACGCAGCGGCCACCACAGATACGCAGTATTTT
j_call: TRBJ2-7; v_call: TRBV19; clone_size: -; d_call: TRBD2; cdr3_aa: CASSIWGGFSYEQYF; cdr3_nt: TGTGCCAGTAGTATCTGGGGGGGGTTCTCCTACGAGCAGTACTTC
j_call: TRBJ2-2; v_call: TRBV6-1; clone_size: -; d_call: TRBD1; cdr3_aa: CASCCRDRATGELFF; cdr3_nt: TGTGCCAGCTGCTGCCGGGACAGGGCCACCGGGGAGCTGTTTTTT
j_call: TRBJ2-1; v_call: TRBV19; clone_size: -; d_call: -; cdr3_aa: CASSIGHSGASYNEQFF; cdr3_nt: TGTGCCAGTAGTATAGGACATTCGGGAGCCTCCTACAATGAGCAGTTCTTC
j_call: TRBJ1-4; v_call: TRBV4-1; clone_size: -; d_call: -; cdr3_aa: CASSQPDRNNEKLFF; cdr3_nt: TGCGCCAGCAGCCAACCCGACAGGAATAATGAAAAACTGTTTTTT
j_call: TRBJ2-1; v_call: TRBV4-1; clone_size: -; d_call: TRBD1; cdr3_aa: CASSRTGNLYNEQFF; cdr3_nt: TGCGCCAGCAGCCGGACAGGGAATCTCTACAATGAGCAGTTCTTC
j_call: TRBJ2-7; v_call: TRBV7-9; clone_size: -; d_call: TRBD2; cdr3_aa: CASSSQTSGTSSYEQYF; cdr3_nt: TGTGCCAGCAGCTCTCAGACTAGCGGGACTAGCTCCTACGAGCAGTACTTC
j_call: TRBJ2-3; v_call: TRBV4-1; clone_size: -; d_call: -; cdr3_aa: CASSQEWSAVDTQYF; cdr3_nt: TGCGCCAGCAGCCAAGAATGGTCGGCGGTAGATACGCAGTATTTT
j_call: TRBJ1-5; v_call: TRBV28; clone_size: -; d_call: -; cdr3_aa: CASSFFQGISNQPQHF; cdr3_nt: TGTGCCAGCAGTTTTTTTCAGGGGATTAGCAATCAGCCCCAGCATTTT
j_call: TRBJ1-4; v_call: TRBV5-1; clone_size: -; d_call: -; cdr3_aa: CASSSTGATNEKLFF; cdr3_nt: TGCGCCAGCAGCTCGACGGGTGCAACTAATGAAAAACTGTTTTTT
j_call: TRBJ1-2; v_call: TRBV4-2; clone_size: -; d_call: -; cdr3_aa: CASSQDRGGYTF; cdr3_nt: TGTGCCAGCAGCCAAGATCGGGGAGGCTACACCTTC